These 25 T cell receptor beta chains were all obtained from the same sample, sequenced in a study of blood T cell repertoires in COVID-19. TCRdb's table, derived via immunoSEQ multiplex PCR, lists solely in-frame clones and lacks some. This table holds about 52,000 clones, roughly 84% found once. Specimen: peripheral blood. These receptors came from a human donor with active COVID-19. The donor label of this sample is uncertain.

The genes are TRBV9 and TRBJ1-1; D is possibly TRBD1 (6 bases). CDR1 and CDR2 (germline): SGDLS, YYNGEE. V lost 4 bases and J 6 bases, leaving 19 bases between the germline ends. The CDR3 has 15 residues. The CDR3 reads CASSPTGGFLSEAFF. The CDR3 DNA reads TGTGCCAGCAGCCCTACTGGGGGCTTTCTCTCTGAAGCTTTCTTT. Drawing the rest from reference TRBV9 and TRBJ1-1, the complete variable domain is DSGVTQTPKHLITATGQRVTLRCSPRSGDLSVYWYQQSLDQGLQFLIQYYNGEERAKGNILERFSAQQFPDLHSELNLSSLELGDSALYFCASSPTGGFLSEAFFGQGTRLTVV.

The gene calls are TRBV3-1 (or the pseudogene TRBV3-2) and TRBJ1-1; D gene unclear. Germline V gene lookup returns CDR1 LGHDT and CDR2 YNNKEL (reference sequence). Deletions cut 1 base from V and 10 bases from J, with 13 bases between. The CDR3 is made up of 13 amino acids. The CDR3 bases are TGTGCCAGCAGCCAAGTTCCAGGCATAGGAGCTTTCTTT. Amino acids: CASSQVPGIGAFF.

The chain uses TRBV28 and TRBJ2-7; no firm D call. Trimming cost V 1 base and J 2 bases, with 3 bases left between them. Germline loops: CDR1 MDHEN, CDR2 SYDVKM. There are 12 residues in the CDR3. The CDR3 protein is CASSLSAYEQYF. The CDR3 coding sequence is TGTGCCAGCAGTTTATCCGCCTACGAGCAGTACTTC.

This clone was observed once. The gene calls are TRBV18 and TRBJ2-7, with a weak D call TRBD1 (6 bases). The V end lost 5 bases, the J end lost 2 bases, and 13 bases lay between the germline ends. CDR1 and CDR2 (germline): KGHSH, LQKENI. The CDR3 length is 14 residues. CDR3 region: CASSDRQAAYEQYF. The CDR3, as DNA: TGTGCCAGCTCAGACAGACAGGCTGCCTACGAGCAGTACTTC.

The chain is built from TRBV19 and TRBJ1-1; unclear D gene. The germline CDR1 and CDR2 sequences are LNHDA and SQIVND (reference sequence). This CDR3 has 13 amino acids. With 5 bases removed from V and 5 bases from J, the gap between germline ends came to 12 bases. The CDR3, as DNA: TGTGCCAGTAGTTACGGGTCGGGGACTGAAGCTTTCTTT. Translation: CASSYGSGTEAFF.

J is TRBJ2-3 and V is TRBV3-1 (or the pseudogene TRBV3-2); 12 nucleotides match TRBD2. The germline CDR1 and CDR2 sequences are LGHDT and YNNKEL (reference sequence). This CDR3 region has 17 residues. V shed 0 bases, J shed 0 bases, and the junction held 1 base outside the gene matches. The CDR3 loop reads CASSQEGLAGSTDTQYF. The CDR3 DNA reads as TGTGCCAGCAGCCAAGAAGGACTAGCGGGGAGCACAGATACGCAGTATTTT.

This rearrangement joins TRBV7-2 to TRBJ2-3; TRBD2 aligns across 12 bases. J was trimmed by 2 bases and V by 10 bases; bases with no gene match: 4. Germline assignment: CDR1 SGHTA and CDR2 FQGNSA. This CDR3 is 14 amino acids long. CDR3 residues: CATSSGGATDTQYF. For the CDR3, the DNA is TGTGCCACTTCTAGCGGGGGGGCCACAGATACGCAGTATTTT. Complete variable domain (other parts from reference TRBV7-2 and TRBJ2-3): GAGVSQSPSNKVTEKGKDVELRCDPISGHTALYWYRQSLGQGLEFLIYFQGNSAPDKSGLPSDRFSAERTGGSVSTLTIQRTQQEDSAVYLCATSSGGATDTQYFGPGTRLTVL.

The J gene is TRBJ1-1, the V gene TRBV19, with 7 bases matching TRBD1. V was pared by 5 bases and J by 4 bases, with 10 bases of the junction left unmatched. This CDR3 has 15 amino acids. CDR1 and CDR2 from the germline V gene are LNHDA and SQIVND (reference sequence). The CDR3 protein is CASSANTGVGTEAFF. In DNA form, the CDR3 reads TGTGCCAGTAGTGCCAATACAGGGGTGGGCACTGAAGCTTTCTTT.

The rearrangement uses TRBV7-2 and TRBJ2-1, with D unclear. CDR3 length equals 15 residues. CDR1 and CDR2 (germline): SGHTA, FQGNSA. The germline V and J ends were trimmed by 5 bases and 2 bases, with 13 bases remaining between them. Here the CDR3 reads CASSGKAEAYNEQFF. DNA of the CDR3: TGTGCCAGCAGCGGTAAGGCGGAAGCCTACAATGAGCAGTTCTTC. Full variable domain (outside the CDR3, taken from reference TRBV7-2 and TRBJ2-1): GAGVSQSPSNKVTEKGKDVELRCDPISGHTALYWYRQSLGQGLEFLIYFQGNSAPDKSGLPSDRFSAERTGGSVSTLTIQRTQQEDSAVYLCASSGKAEAYNEQFFGPGTRLTVL.

The chain combines TRBV10-3 with TRBJ1-2; D gene unclear. Trimming took off 3 bases at V and 4 bases at J, with 9 bases between the two ends. CDR1 and CDR2 from the germline V gene are ENHRY and SYGVKD. This CDR3 region has 13 residues. In DNA, the CDR3 is TGTGCCATCAGTGATGCGGGTATCTATGGCTACACCTTC. Protein sequence: CAISDAGIYGYTF.

This chain links TRBV4-2 with TRBJ2-7; tentative D call: TRBD1 (5 bases). CDR1 and CDR2 (germline): LGHNA, YNFKEQ. Trimming cost V 1 base and J 2 bases, with 9 bases left between them. CDR3 length: 14 amino acids. The DNA for the CDR3 is TGTGCCAGCAGCCAAGGTACAGGCACCTACGAGCAGTACTTC. This sequence encodes CASSQGTGTYEQYF.

The V call is TRBV27, the J call TRBJ2-7; tentative D call: TRBD2 (6 bases). Germline V gives CDR1 MNHEY, CDR2 SMNVEV (reference sequence). This CDR3 is built from 15 residues. Trimming took 4 bases from V and 4 from J, leaving 17 bases between them. CDR3 amino acids: CASSSPGSRGYEQYF. CDR3 in DNA: TGTGCCAGCAGTTCGCCGGGGTCGCGGGGATACGAGCAGTACTTC.

This clone was recorded once. CDR3 loop: CASSKQGLNTEAFF. CDR3 coding DNA: TGTGCCAGCAGCAAACAGGGGTTGAACACTGAAGCTTTCTTT. The V and J genes are TRBV7-9 and TRBJ1-1, with TRBD1 matching over 7 bases. This CDR3 is 14 amino acids long. The V segment lost 5 bases and the J segment 0 bases; nucleotides outside the gene matches: 3. The germline CDR1 and CDR2 sequences are SEHNR and FQNEAQ (reference sequence).

The chain links TRBV7-9 to TRBJ2-3, with 7 bases matching TRBD2. V gave up 1 base and J gave up 3 bases; unmatched junction bases: 4. Germline CDR1 and CDR2: SEHNR and FQNEAQ (reference sequence). The length of the CDR3 is 15 residues. This CDR3 is CASSLVVSGTDTQYF. In nucleotides, the CDR3 is TGTGCCAGCAGCTTAGTGGTTAGCGGGACAGATACGCAGTATTTT.

This chain links TRBV7-6 with TRBJ2-1, with 8 bases matching TRBD1. The V gene's germline CDR1 is SGHVS and CDR2 FNYEAQ. V trimming: 1 base; J trimming: 4 bases; junction bases outside the gene matches: 9. The CDR3 is 17 amino acids. The CDR3 is CASSLVGGQGLYNEQFF. The CDR3 nucleotides are TGTGCCAGCAGCTTAGTGGGAGGACAGGGCCTATACAATGAGCAGTTCTTC.

This clone was observed once. The chain couples TRBV5-5 to TRBJ1-3; possibly TRBD1 for D (5 bases). The CDR3 totals 15 residues. Trimming shortened V by 4 bases and J by 4 bases, and 15 bases separated the two germline ends. Germline CDR1 SGHKS, CDR2 YYEKEE (reference sequence). The CDR3 nucleotides are TGTGCCAGCAGCCCTCAGGGTGACAGCGGAAACACCATATATTTT. Translation: CASSPQGDSGNTIYF.

This clone was recorded only once. V and J are TRBV19 and TRBJ2-7; 7 bases align to TRBD2. Germline-derived CDR1 and CDR2 are LNHDA and SQIVND (reference sequence). This CDR3 is built from 11 residues. The V segment lost 8 bases and the J segment 8 bases; nucleotides outside the gene matches: 6. Here the CDR3 reads CASWEGEQQYF. The DNA for the CDR3 is TGTGCCAGTTGGGAGGGAGAGCAGCAGTACTTC. The whole variable domain, remainder taken from reference TRBV19 and TRBJ2-7, is DGGITQSPKYLFRKEGQNVTLSCEQNLNHDAMYWYRQDPGQGLRLIYYSQIVNDFQKGDIAEGYSVSREKKESFPLTVTSAQKNPTAFYLCASWEGEQQYFGPGTRLTVT.

V usage is TRBV19 and J usage is TRBJ2-3; TRBD1 is a possible D gene (5 bases). V lost 3 bases and J lost 4, with 11 bases in between. The CDR3 covers 14 residues. The germline V gene has CDR1 LNHDA and CDR2 SQIVND (reference sequence). In nucleotides, the CDR3 is TGTGCCAGTAGTATCGACAGTAGGGCAGATACGCAGTATTTT. Its protein product is CASSIDSRADTQYF.

The gene calls are TRBV1 and TRBJ1-1; the table's D call, TRBD1, was not checked against the DNA. TRBV1 is designated a pseudogene. CDR3 length: 18 amino acids. CDR3 in DNA: TGCACCAGCAGCCTTACTGTAACAGGGGGCGAAAGGAACACTGAAGCTTTCTTT. This encodes CTSSLTVTGGERNTEAFF.

A single count supports this clone. The chain joins TRBV2 to TRBJ1-4; D is unresolved. The CDR3 length is 13 residues. Trimming pared 5 bases from V and 7 bases from J, leaving 11 bases between. Looked up from germline, CDR1 is SNHLY and CDR2 is FYNNEI. The CDR3 nucleotides are TGTGCCAGCAGTTTGAGCGTCGGTGAAAAACTGTTTTTT. Its translation is CASSLSVGEKLFF.

This chain joins TRBV2 and TRBJ2-1; 9 nucleotides line up with TRBD1. Germline values: CDR1 SNHLY, CDR2 FYNNEI. CDR3 size: 14 residues. With 4 bases clipped from V and 9 bases from J, the junction kept 7 bases outside the gene matches. The CDR3 is CASSGTGDESEQFF. CDR3 sequence (DNA): TGTGCCAGCAGTGGGACAGGGGACGAGAGTGAGCAGTTCTTC.

J is TRBJ2-3 and V is TRBV4-2; perhaps TRBD2 as D (6 bases). V gave up 3 bases and J gave up 5 bases, with 21 bases separating them. This CDR3 comprises 17 residues. The V gene's germline CDR1 is LGHNA and CDR2 YNFKEQ. The chain's CDR3 is CASSHSVQSRLEDTQYF. CDR3 in DNA: TGTGCCAGCAGCCATTCAGTCCAATCCCGACTAGAAGATACGCAGTATTTT.

The chain carries TRBV4-3 and TRBJ2-7, with 10 bases aligning to TRBD1. The CDR3 extends over 14 amino acids. The V gene end was trimmed by 8 bases and the J gene end by 3 bases; junction bases not matched to a gene: 7. CDR1 and CDR2 (germline): LGHNA, YSLEER. The CDR3 reads CASSVGQGDYEQYF. The CDR3 bases are TGCGCCAGCTCTGTTGGACAGGGGGACTACGAGCAGTACTTC.

CDR3 nucleotide sequence: TGTGCCAGCAGCTTGGGTGCTAGCGGGGGGGGGATCTCCTACGAGCAGTACTTC. As protein: CASSLGASGGGISYEQYF. This chain joins TRBV5-4 and TRBJ2-7, with 12 nucleotides matching TRBD2. Germline trimming cut 0 bases from V and 0 bases from J; bases unmatched to any gene: 7. Germline V gene data show CDR1 as SGHNT and CDR2 as YYREEE (reference sequence). This CDR3 has 18 amino acids. The full variable domain, in which reference TRBV5-4 and TRBJ2-7 provide the parts outside the CDR3, is ETGVTQSPTHLIKTRGQQVTLRCSSQSGHNTVSWYQQALGQGPQFIFQYYREEENGRGNFPPRFSGLQFPNYSSELNVNALELDDSALYLCASSLGASGGGISYEQYFGPGTRLTVT.

The chain couples TRBV7-8 to TRBJ2-7, with TRBD2 matching over 11 bases. Germline V gene lookup returns CDR1 SGHVS and CDR2 FQNEAQ. This CDR3 contains 15 residues. The trim removed 3 bases at V and 5 bases at J, leaving 6 bases unmatched. CDR3 loop: CASSFRSGGADEQYF. CDR3 DNA sequence: TGTGCCAGCAGCTTCCGTAGCGGGGGGGCCGACGAGCAGTACTTC.